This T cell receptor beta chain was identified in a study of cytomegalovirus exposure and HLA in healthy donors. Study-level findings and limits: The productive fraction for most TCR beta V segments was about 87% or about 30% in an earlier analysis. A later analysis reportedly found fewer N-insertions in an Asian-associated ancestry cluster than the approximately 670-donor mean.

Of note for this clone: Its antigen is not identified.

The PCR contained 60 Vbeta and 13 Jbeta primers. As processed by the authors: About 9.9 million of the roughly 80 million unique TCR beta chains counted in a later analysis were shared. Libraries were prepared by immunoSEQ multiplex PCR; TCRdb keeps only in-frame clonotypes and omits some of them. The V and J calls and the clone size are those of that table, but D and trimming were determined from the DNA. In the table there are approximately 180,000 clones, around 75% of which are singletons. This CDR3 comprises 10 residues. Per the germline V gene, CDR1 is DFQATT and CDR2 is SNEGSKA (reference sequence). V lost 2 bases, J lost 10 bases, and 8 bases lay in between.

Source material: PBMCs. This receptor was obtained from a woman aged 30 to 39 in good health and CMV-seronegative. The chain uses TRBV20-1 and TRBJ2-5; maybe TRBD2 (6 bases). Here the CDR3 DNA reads TGCAGTGCTAGATTGCGGGACCAGTACTTC. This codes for CSARLRDQYF.